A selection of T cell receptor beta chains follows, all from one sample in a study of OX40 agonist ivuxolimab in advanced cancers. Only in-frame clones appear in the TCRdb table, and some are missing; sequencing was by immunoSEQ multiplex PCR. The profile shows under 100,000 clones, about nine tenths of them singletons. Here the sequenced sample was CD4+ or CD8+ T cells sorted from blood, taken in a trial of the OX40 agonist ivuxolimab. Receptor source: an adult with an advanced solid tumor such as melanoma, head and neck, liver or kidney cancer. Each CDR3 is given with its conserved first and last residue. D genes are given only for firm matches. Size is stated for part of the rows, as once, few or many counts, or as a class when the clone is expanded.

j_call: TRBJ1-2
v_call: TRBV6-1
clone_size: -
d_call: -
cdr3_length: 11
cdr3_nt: TGTGCCGGCGGGGCGACAGATGGCTACACCTTC
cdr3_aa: CAGGATDGYTF

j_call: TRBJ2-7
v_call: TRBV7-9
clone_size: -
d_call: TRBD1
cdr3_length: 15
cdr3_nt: TGTGCCAGCAGCTTATCACTGGCAGGGACAGACGAGCAGTACTTC
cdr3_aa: CASSLSLAGTDEQYF

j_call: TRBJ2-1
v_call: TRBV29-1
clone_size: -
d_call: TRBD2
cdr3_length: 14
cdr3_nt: TGCAGCGTCGCCGGGACTAGCGGGGGGGGAGAGCAGTTCTTC
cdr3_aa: CSVAGTSGGGEQFF

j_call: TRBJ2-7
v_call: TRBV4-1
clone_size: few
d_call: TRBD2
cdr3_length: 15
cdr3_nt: TGCGCCAGCAGCCAGGCCGGGACTAGCGGTTACGAGCAGTACTTC
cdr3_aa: CASSQAGTSGYEQYF

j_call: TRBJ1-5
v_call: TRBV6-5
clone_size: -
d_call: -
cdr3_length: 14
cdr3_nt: TGTGCCAGCAGTTACGGGCAGGGGAATCAGCCCCAGCATTTT
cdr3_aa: CASSYGQGNQPQHF

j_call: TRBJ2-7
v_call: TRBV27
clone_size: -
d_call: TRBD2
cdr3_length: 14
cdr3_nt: TGTGCCAGCAGTGGCGGGACTAGCGGCTACGAGCAGTACTTC
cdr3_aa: CASSGGTSGYEQYF

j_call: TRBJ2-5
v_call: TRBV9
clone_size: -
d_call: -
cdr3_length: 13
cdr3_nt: TGTGCCAGCAGCGTAGAACAGCAAGAGACCCAGTACTTC
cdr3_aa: CASSVEQQETQYF

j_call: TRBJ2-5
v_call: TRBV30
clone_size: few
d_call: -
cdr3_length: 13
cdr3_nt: TGTGCCTGGAGTACGGCAATCCAAGAGACCCAGTACTTC
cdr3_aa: CAWSTAIQETQYF

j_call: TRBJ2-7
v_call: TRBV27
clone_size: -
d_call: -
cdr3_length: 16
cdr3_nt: TGTGCCAGCAGTTGGAGTGCAGGGGAGAGCTCCTACGAGCAGTACTTC
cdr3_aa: CASSWSAGESSYEQYF

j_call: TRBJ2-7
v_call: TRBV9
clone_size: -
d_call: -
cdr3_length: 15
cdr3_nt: TGTGCCAGCAGCGCCACCGGGACTGGGGCGCCCGAGCAGTACTTC
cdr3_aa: CASSATGTGAPEQYF

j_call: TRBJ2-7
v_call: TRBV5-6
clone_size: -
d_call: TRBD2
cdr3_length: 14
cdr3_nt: TGTGCCAGCAGCTCCGGGGGGGCCCACTACGAGCAGTACTTC
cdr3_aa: CASSSGGAHYEQYF

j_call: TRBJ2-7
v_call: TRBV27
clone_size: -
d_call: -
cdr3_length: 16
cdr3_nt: TGTGCCAGCAGTTTATCTACCGGGACGGCAGTATACGAGCAGTACTTC
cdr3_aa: CASSLSTGTAVYEQYF

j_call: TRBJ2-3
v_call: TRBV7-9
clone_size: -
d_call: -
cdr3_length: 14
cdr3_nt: TGTGCCAGCAGCCCGCGCCTGGACAGAGATACGCAGTATTTT
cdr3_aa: CASSPRLDRDTQYF

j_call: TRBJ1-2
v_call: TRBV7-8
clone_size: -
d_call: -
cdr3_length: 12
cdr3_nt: TGTGCCAGCAGCGGGTCTCAACCCGGCTACACCTTC
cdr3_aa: CASSGSQPGYTF

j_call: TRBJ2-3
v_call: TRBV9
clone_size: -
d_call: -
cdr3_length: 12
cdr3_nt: TGTGCCAGCAGCTCATATACAGATACGCAGTATTTT
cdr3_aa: CASSSYTDTQYF

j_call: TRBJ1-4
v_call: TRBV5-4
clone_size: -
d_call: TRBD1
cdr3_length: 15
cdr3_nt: TGTGCCAGCAGCATCCGGACAGGGCCTAATGAAAAACTGTTTTTT
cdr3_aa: CASSIRTGPNEKLFF

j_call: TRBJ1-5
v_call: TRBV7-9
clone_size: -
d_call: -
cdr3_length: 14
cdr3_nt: TGTGCCAGCAGCTCCGGTCCTAGCAATCAGCCCCAGCATTTT
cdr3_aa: CASSSGPSNQPQHF

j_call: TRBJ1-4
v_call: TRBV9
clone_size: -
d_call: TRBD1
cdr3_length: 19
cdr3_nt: TGTGCCAGCAGCGTGTCGGGACAGGGGAAGGATGCAACTAATGAAAAACTGTTTTTT
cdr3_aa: CASSVSGQGKDATNEKLFF

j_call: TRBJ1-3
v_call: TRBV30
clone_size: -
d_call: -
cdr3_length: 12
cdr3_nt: TGTGCCTCCCTCCTTCAAGGAAACACCATATATTTT
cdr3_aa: CASLLQGNTIYF

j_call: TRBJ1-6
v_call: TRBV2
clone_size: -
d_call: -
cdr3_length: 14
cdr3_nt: TGTGCCAGCAGTGATCTGGGCAGAGATTTCACCCTCCACTTT
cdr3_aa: CASSDLGRDFTLHF

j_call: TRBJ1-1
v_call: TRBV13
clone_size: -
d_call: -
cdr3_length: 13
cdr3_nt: TGTGCCAGCAGCTCTCGTGGGGCCACTGAAGCTTTCTTT
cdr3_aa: CASSSRGATEAFF

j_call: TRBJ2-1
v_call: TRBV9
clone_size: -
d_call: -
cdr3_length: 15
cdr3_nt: TGTGCCAGCAGCGTAGTCCGGAGCTCCTACAATGAGCAGTTCTTC
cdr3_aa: CASSVVRSSYNEQFF

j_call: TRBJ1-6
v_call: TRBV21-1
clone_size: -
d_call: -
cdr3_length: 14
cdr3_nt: TGTGCCAGCAGCAACGGGACAACGGGTTCACCCCTCCACTTT
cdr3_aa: CASSNGTTGSPLHF

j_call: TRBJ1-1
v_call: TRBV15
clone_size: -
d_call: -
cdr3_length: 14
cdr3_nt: TGTGCCACCAGCAGAGAAGGGGGTGGAACTGAAGCTTTCTTT
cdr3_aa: CATSREGGGTEAFF

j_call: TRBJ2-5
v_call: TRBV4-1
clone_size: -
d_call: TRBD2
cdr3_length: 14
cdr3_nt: TGCGCCAGCAGCCAAGATAGCGGGCAAGAGACCCAGTACTTC
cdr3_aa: CASSQDSGQETQYF

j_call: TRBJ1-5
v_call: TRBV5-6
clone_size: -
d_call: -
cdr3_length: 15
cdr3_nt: TGTGCCAGCAGCTTCACCAGCTATAGCAATCAGCCCCAGCATTTT
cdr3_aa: CASSFTSYSNQPQHF

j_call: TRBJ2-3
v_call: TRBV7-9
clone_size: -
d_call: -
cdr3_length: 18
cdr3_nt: TGTGCCAGCAGCTCCCCCGTGTCGGGGGGCCCACCCACAGATACGCAGTATTTT
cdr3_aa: CASSSPVSGGPPTDTQYF

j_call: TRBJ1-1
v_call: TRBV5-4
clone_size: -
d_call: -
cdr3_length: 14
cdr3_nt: TGTGCCAGCAGCCGCACCGGGAGGAACACTGAAGCTTTCTTT
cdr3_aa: CASSRTGRNTEAFF

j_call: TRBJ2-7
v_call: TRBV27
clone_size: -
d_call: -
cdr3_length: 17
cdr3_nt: TGTGCCAGCAGCTCCCTTCGCACAAGTATCAACTATAACGAGCAGTACTTC
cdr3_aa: CASSSLRTSINYNEQYF

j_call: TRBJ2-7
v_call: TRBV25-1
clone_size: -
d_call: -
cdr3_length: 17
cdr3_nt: TGTGCCAGCAGTGGGCTCGGGGAGAGGGAATACTCCTACGAGCAGTACTTC
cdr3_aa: CASSGLGEREYSYEQYF

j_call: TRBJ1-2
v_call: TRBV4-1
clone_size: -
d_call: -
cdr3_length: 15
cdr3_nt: TGCGCCAGCAGCCAAGAGCCGGGGGCGCAGTATGGCTACACCTTC
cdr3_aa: CASSQEPGAQYGYTF

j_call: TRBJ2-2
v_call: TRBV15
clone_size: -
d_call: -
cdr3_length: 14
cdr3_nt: TGTGCCACCAGCAGGGGGTACGACACCGGGGAGCTGTTTTTT
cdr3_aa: CATSRGYDTGELFF

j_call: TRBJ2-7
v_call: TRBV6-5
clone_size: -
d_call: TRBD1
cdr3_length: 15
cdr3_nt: TGTGCCAGCAGTTACCAGGCAGGGGGCCTCTACGAGCAGTACTTC
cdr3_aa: CASSYQAGGLYEQYF

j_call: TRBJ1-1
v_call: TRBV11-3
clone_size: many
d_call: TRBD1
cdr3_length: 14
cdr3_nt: TGTGCCAGCAGCTTAGGTCCAGGGGGGACTGAAGCTTTCTTT
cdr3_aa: CASSLGPGGTEAFF

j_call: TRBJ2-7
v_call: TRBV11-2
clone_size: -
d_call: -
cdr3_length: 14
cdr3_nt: TGTGCCAGCAGCTCGGACGACGGGCCCTACGAGCAGTACTTC
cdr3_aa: CASSSDDGPYEQYF

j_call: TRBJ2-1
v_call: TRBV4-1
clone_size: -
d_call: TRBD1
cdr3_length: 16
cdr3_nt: TGCGCCAGCAGCCCCCAAGGGACAGGGGTCTTCAATGAGCAGTTCTTC
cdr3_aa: CASSPQGTGVFNEQFF

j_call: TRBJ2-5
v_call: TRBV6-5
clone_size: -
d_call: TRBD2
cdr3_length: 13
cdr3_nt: TGTGCCAGCAGCTTAGCGGGGAAAGAGACCCAGTACTTC
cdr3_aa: CASSLAGKETQYF

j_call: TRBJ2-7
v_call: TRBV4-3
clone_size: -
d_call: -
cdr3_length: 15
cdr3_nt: TGCGCCAGCAGCCAAGCACCTGGGGGTATTTACGAGCAGTACTTC
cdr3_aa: CASSQAPGGIYEQYF

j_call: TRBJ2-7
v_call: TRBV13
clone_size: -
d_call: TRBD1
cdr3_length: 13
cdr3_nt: TGTGCCAGCAGCTCGGGACAGACCTACGAGCAGTACTTC
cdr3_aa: CASSSGQTYEQYF

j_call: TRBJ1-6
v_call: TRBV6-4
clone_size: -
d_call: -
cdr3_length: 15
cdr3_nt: TGTGCCAGCAGTGACTTGGGACACCTTGGTTCACCCCTCCACTTT
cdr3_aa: CASSDLGHLGSPLHF

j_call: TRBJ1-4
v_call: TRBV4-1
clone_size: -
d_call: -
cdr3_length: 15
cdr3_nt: TGCGCCAGCAGCCAGAAAGGGGGTACTAATGAAAAACTGTTTTTT
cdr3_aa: CASSQKGGTNEKLFF

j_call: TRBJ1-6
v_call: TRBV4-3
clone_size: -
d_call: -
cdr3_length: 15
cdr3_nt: TGCGCCAGCAGCCAAGACAGGGGTAATAATTCACCCCTCCACTTT
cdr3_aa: CASSQDRGNNSPLHF

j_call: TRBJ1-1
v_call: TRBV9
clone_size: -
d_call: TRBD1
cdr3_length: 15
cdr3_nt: TGTGCCAGCAGCGCACCACAGGGGGATGGCACTGAAGCTTTCTTT
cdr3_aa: CASSAPQGDGTEAFF

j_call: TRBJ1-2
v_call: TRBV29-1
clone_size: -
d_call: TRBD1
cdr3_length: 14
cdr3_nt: TGCAGCGTTGTAGGGACAGGAGCTTCCTATGGCTACACCTTC
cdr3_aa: CSVVGTGASYGYTF

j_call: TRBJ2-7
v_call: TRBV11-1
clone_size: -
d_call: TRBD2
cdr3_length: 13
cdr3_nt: TGTGCCAGCAGCCAGCGGGGGCTCTTCGAGCAGTACTTC
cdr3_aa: CASSQRGLFEQYF

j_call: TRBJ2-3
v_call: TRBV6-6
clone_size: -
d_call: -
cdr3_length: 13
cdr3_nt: TGTGCCAGCAGACCGATGGGCCCAGATACGCAGTATTTT
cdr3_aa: CASRPMGPDTQYF